One and the same sample provided the 21 T cell receptor beta chains below, sequenced in a study of PD-1 blockade in classical Hodgkin lymphoma. Every patient experienced relapse after autologous stem cell transplantation, and brentuximab vedotin exposure varied. Assay used: immunoSEQ multiplex PCR; TCRdb lists only in-frame clones, some missing. The table lists some 16,000 clones, 82% of them singletons, with roughly 27% in the top ten. Sequences were derived from peripheral blood mononuclear cells (PBMCs), sampled before the second cycle of nivolumab. Every receptor here comes from a human donor with classical Hodgkin lymphoma.

V is TRBV2 and J is TRBJ2-7; TRBD1 aligns across 10 bases. CDR3 size: 14 residues. Trimming cost V 7 bases and J 3 bases; bases outside gene matches: 6. The germline V gene has CDR1 SNHLY and CDR2 FYNNEI. Here the CDR3 reads CASTRGQGGYEQYF. CDR3 sequence (DNA): TGTGCCAGCACCAGAGGACAGGGGGGCTACGAGCAGTACTTC.

The chain has TRBV11-2 and TRBJ2-5, with TRBD2 matching 8 bases. The CDR3 has 13 amino acids. The germline V gene has CDR1 SGHAT and CDR2 FQNNGV. V trimming: 4 bases; J trimming: 5 bases; junction bases outside the gene matches: 3. Written as DNA, the CDR3 is TGTGCCAGCAGCTCGGGACTAGAGGAGACCCAGTACTTC. Amino acid sequence: CASSSGLEETQYF.

The rearrangement joins TRBV7-2 to TRBJ2-7; D not certain. V was cut by 2 bases and J by 5 bases, with 7 bases left in between. Germline V gives CDR1 SGHTA, CDR2 FQGNSA. The CDR3 is 12 amino acids. CDR3 nucleotides: TGTGCCAGCAGCTTATCGTTGGACGAGCAGTACTTC. It specifies CASSLSLDEQYF.

This clone appeared a single time. V and J are TRBV6-6 and TRBJ2-7; the D is unclear. The CDR3 consists of 15 residues. Looked up from germline, CDR1 is MNHNY and CDR2 is SVGAGI (reference sequence). Trimming took 6 bases from V and 4 from J, leaving 19 bases between them. CDR3 residues: CASRERVLGSYEQYF. The CDR3 nucleotides are TGTGCCAGCAGGGAAAGGGTTTTGGGCTCATACGAGCAGTACTTC.

CDR3 bases: TGTGCCAGCAGTGACTCGGACACAGATACGCAGTATTTT. Its translation: CASSDSDTDTQYF. V and J are TRBV6-4 and TRBJ2-3, with unresolved D. Germline V gene data show CDR1 as MRHNA and CDR2 as SNTAGT. The CDR3 sequence is 13 residues long. V lost 0 bases and J 2 bases, leaving 3 bases between the germline ends.

This chain connects TRBV6-1 to TRBJ2-1; D is perhaps TRBD2 (6 bases). The V and J ends lost 4 bases and 8 bases respectively, with 21 bases between them. Germline V gene sequence: CDR1 MNHNS, CDR2 SASEGT. The length of the CDR3 is 16 residues. CDR3 sequence reads: CASSAPSIAARDEQFF. The CDR3, as DNA: TGTGCCAGCAGTGCTCCCTCTATAGCGGCTAGGGATGAGCAGTTCTTC.

The rearrangement joins TRBV19 to TRBJ2-1; TRBD2 aligns across 10 bases. CDR1 is LNHDA and CDR2 is SQIVND in the germline V gene (reference sequence). The CDR3 is made up of 20 amino acids. J lost 0 bases, V lost 2 bases, and 13 bases had no gene match. This chain's CDR3 is CASSIRVLAGATSSYNEQFF. The CDR3 DNA sequence: TGTGCCAGTAGTATAAGGGTCCTAGCGGGGGCCACGAGCTCCTACAATGAGCAGTTCTTC. Complete variable domain (other parts from reference TRBV19 and TRBJ2-1): DGGITQSPKYLFRKEGQNVTLSCEQNLNHDAMYWYRQDPGQGLRLIYYSQIVNDFQKGDIAEGYSVSREKKESFPLTVTSAQKNPTAFYLCASSIRVLAGATSSYNEQFFGPGTRLTVL.

The chain couples TRBV4-3 to TRBJ1-2; 10 positions agree with TRBD1. CDR1 LGHNA and CDR2 YSLEER come from the germline V gene. The CDR3 totals 18 residues. J lost 7 bases, V lost 4 bases, and 18 bases had no gene match. CDR3 sequence reads: CASSPWVHHRQGAGGYTF. DNA for the CDR3: TGCGCCAGCAGCCCCTGGGTTCACCATCGACAGGGGGCGGGTGGCTACACCTTC.

V gene TRBV28 combines with J gene TRBJ2-5; TRBD2 aligns across 7 bases. From germline, CDR1 is MDHEN and CDR2 SYDVKM. Trimming took 2 bases from V and 3 from J; bases not matched to a gene: 6. The CDR3 runs 15 residues. The CDR3 protein is CASSLIGGGKETQYF. The CDR3 DNA is TGTGCCAGCAGTTTAATCGGCGGGGGAAAAGAGACCCAGTACTTC. Together with reference TRBV28 and TRBJ2-5, the CDR3 gives the full variable domain: DVKVTQSSRYLVKRTGEKVFLECVQDMDHENMFWYRQDPGLGLRLIYFSYDVKMKEKGDIPEGYSVSREKKERFSLILESASTNQTSMYLCASSLIGGGKETQYFGPGTRLLVL.

The chain combines TRBV7-9 with TRBJ1-1; the D gene is possibly TRBD1 (5 bases). CDR1 and CDR2 (germline): SEHNR, FQNEAQ (reference sequence). With 7 bases removed from V and 4 bases from J, the gap between germline ends came to 10 bases. This CDR3 has 12 amino acids. The DNA for the CDR3 is TGTGCCAGCAATGTGGGGGGCACTGAAGCTTTCTTT. Protein product: CASNVGGTEAFF.

There are a few counts of this clone. The rearrangement links TRBV5-1 to TRBJ1-1; D gene ambiguous. Germline V CDR1 and CDR2: SGHRS, YFSETQ. Trimming cost V 4 bases and J 1 base, with 8 bases left between them. The CDR3 is 13 residues long. The CDR3 loop is CASSPESNTEAFF. Written as DNA, the CDR3 is TGCGCCAGCAGCCCAGAATCGAACACTGAAGCTTTCTTT.

This clone came up a few times. The chain has TRBV19 and TRBJ2-1; D ambiguous. The V end was cut by 4 bases, the J end by 6 bases, with 16 bases between. Germline CDR1 reads LNHDA; CDR2 reads SQIVND (reference sequence). CDR3 length: 15 residues. This CDR3 reads CASSRQDAGLNEQFF. The CDR3 coding sequence is TGTGCCAGTAGTAGGCAAGATGCCGGGCTCAATGAGCAGTTCTTC.

The chain carries TRBV5-1 and TRBJ2-7; 7 bases match TRBD1. CDR3 length equals 13 residues. CDR1 and CDR2 from the germline V gene are SGHRS and YFSETQ. V shed 3 bases and J 5 bases; nucleotides not matched to a gene: 5. CDR3 loop: CASSSSQGNEQYF. The CDR3 DNA reads as TGCGCCAGCAGCTCTTCACAGGGGAACGAGCAGTACTTC.

This clone was counted a single time. The chain employs TRBV9 and TRBJ1-1, with D perhaps matching TRBD1 (5 bases). CDR1 is SGDLS, CDR2 YYNGEE, per germline. V lost 3 bases to trimming and J lost 1 base, with 13 bases between them. This CDR3 is 15 amino acids long. The DNA of the CDR3 is TGTGCCAGCAGCGCCACGGGACGGACGAACACTGAAGCTTTCTTT. It yields the protein CASSATGRTNTEAFF.

The V and J genes are TRBV7-9 and TRBJ1-2, with D possibly TRBD1 on 5 matching bases. Trimming shortened V by 1 base and J by 5 bases, and 11 bases separated the two germline ends. The CDR3 spans 14 residues. CDR1 SEHNR and CDR2 FQNEAQ come from the germline V gene (reference sequence). The CDR3 loop reads CASSLGGDRYGYTF. DNA for the CDR3: TGTGCCAGCAGCTTAGGGGGGGATCGGTATGGCTACACCTTC.

The V and J genes are TRBV6-5 and TRBJ1-2; no clear D gene. CDR3 length equals 15 residues. The germline V gene has CDR1 MNHEY and CDR2 SVGAGI. Trimming pared 0 bases from V and 0 bases from J, leaving 8 bases between. The CDR3 sequence: CASSYSVQPNYGYTF. CDR3 nucleotides: TGTGCCAGCAGTTACTCGGTCCAGCCTAACTATGGCTACACCTTC.

This sequence joins TRBV29-1 and TRBJ2-2; weak D call: TRBD2 (6 bases). This CDR3 region has 16 residues. Germline CDR1 is SQVTM and CDR2 is ANQGSEA. The V end lost 0 bases, the J end lost 8 bases, and 19 bases lay between the germline ends. In DNA, the CDR3 is TGCAGCGTTGAAGATACTGCGGGGTGGGGTGCAGGGGAGCTGTTTTTT. Translation: CSVEDTAGWGAGELFF.

This sequence joins TRBV6-1 and TRBJ1-2; TRBD1 aligns across 9 bases. The CDR3 is 17 residues long. The germline gives CDR1 MNHNS, CDR2 SASEGT. Trimming cost V 1 base and J 5 bases; bases outside gene matches: 11. Written as DNA, the CDR3 is TGTGCCAGCAGTGAAGATCGTTCGACAGGGGGGAGGTATGGCTACACCTTC. Amino acids: CASSEDRSTGGRYGYTF.

The V call is TRBV21-1, the J call TRBJ2-2; the table's D call of TRBD1 was not tested on the DNA. TRBV21-1 constitutes a pseudogene. This CDR3 is 18 amino acids long. The CDR3 is CASSKKAGDRGHTGELFF. The CDR3 DNA is TGTGCCAGCAGCAAAAAAGCCGGGGACAGGGGGCACACCGGGGAGCTGTTTTTT.

Note on this clone: At one of its ends the junction is not consistent with the germline gene, which may arise from a read error. The sample carries other DNA sequences with the same CDR3. This sequence joins TRBV27 and TRBJ2-7; possible D gene TRBD1, 6 bases. The CDR3 runs 14 residues. Per germline, CDR1 MNHEY and CDR2 SMNVEV (reference sequence). CDR3 sequence: CASSLLSRGYEQYF. The CDR3 bases are TGTGCCAGCAGTTTATTGAGCAGGGGCTACGAGCAATACTTC.

The chain links TRBV7-9 to TRBJ2-3; D not resolved. Trimming removed 5 bases at V and 2 bases at J, with 20 bases between. The CDR3 has 17 residues. Germline V gene data show CDR1 as SEHNR and CDR2 as FQNEAQ (reference sequence). The CDR3 sequence: CASSTRSWMINTDTQYF. CDR3 sequence (DNA): TGTGCCAGCAGCACCCGGTCCTGGATGATAAACACAGATACGCAGTATTTT.